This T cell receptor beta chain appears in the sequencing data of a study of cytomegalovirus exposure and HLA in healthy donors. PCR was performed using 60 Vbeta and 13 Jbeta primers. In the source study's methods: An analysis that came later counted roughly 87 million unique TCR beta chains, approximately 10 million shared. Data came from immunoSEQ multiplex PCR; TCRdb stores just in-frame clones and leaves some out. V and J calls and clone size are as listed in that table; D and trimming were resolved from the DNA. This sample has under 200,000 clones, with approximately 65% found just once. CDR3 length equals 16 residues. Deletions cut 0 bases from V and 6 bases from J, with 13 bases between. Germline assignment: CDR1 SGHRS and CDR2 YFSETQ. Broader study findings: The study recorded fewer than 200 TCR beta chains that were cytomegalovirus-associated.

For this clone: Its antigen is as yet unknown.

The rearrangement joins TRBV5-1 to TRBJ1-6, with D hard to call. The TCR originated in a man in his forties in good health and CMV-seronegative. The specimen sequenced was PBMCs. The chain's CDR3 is CASSLAAGVRNSPLHF. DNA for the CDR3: TGCGCCAGCAGCTTGGCCGCGGGAGTTCGTAATTCACCCCTCCACTTT.